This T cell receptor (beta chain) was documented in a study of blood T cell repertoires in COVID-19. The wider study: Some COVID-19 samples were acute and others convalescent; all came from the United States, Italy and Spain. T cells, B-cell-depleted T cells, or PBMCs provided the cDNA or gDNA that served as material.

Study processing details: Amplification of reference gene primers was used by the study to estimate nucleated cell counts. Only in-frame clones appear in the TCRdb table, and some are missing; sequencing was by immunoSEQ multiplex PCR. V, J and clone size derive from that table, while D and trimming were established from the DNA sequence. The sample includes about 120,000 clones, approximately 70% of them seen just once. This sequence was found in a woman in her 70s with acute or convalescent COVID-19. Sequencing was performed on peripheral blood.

CDR3: CASSFNSDTQYF. CDR3 bases: TGTGCCAGCAGCTTTAACTCCGATACGCAGTATTTT. The V gene is TRBV5-5, the J gene TRBJ2-3; no definite D call. Between the trimmed V and J ends, which lost 2 bases and 6 bases, there was a span of 7 bases. The CDR3 is 12 residues long. Germline-derived CDR1 and CDR2 are SGHKS and YYEKEE (reference sequence).